The entry below describes one T cell receptor (beta chain). What it recognizes is unknown. This sample is part of a study of T cells in Graves' hyperthyroidism and ophthalmopathy. Study observations and caveats: Researchers found most expanded thyroid clonotypes above 0.001 in blood as well.

Based on clinical symptoms, serum thyroxine and TRAb, thyroid ultrasound and orbital computed tomography, diagnoses were reached. RNA transcripts served as the template for amplifying TCR beta CDR3 regions. The study used the HTBI primer set for a first-round RT-PCR of the TCR CDR3. TCRdb processed the multiplex PCR reads anew with MiXCR; each CDR3 protein has one entry. There are 300,000 to 500,000 distinct CDR3 sequences in the sample; 11% to 15% occur only once, and around 27% lies in the top ten. This sequence was found in a man aged 50-60 years with Graves' ophthalmopathy. Sequencing was performed on blood.

The CDR3 here is CASRGLARKETQYF. The CDR3 bases are TGTGCCAGCAGAGGACTAGCGCGAAAAGAGACCCAGTACTTC. The V and J genes are TRBV28 and TRBJ2-5; 9 bases line up with TRBD2. The germline gives CDR1 MDHEN, CDR2 SYDVKM. The V and J ends lost 6 bases and 3 bases, in that order; junction bases with no gene match: 5. This CDR3 comprises 14 residues.